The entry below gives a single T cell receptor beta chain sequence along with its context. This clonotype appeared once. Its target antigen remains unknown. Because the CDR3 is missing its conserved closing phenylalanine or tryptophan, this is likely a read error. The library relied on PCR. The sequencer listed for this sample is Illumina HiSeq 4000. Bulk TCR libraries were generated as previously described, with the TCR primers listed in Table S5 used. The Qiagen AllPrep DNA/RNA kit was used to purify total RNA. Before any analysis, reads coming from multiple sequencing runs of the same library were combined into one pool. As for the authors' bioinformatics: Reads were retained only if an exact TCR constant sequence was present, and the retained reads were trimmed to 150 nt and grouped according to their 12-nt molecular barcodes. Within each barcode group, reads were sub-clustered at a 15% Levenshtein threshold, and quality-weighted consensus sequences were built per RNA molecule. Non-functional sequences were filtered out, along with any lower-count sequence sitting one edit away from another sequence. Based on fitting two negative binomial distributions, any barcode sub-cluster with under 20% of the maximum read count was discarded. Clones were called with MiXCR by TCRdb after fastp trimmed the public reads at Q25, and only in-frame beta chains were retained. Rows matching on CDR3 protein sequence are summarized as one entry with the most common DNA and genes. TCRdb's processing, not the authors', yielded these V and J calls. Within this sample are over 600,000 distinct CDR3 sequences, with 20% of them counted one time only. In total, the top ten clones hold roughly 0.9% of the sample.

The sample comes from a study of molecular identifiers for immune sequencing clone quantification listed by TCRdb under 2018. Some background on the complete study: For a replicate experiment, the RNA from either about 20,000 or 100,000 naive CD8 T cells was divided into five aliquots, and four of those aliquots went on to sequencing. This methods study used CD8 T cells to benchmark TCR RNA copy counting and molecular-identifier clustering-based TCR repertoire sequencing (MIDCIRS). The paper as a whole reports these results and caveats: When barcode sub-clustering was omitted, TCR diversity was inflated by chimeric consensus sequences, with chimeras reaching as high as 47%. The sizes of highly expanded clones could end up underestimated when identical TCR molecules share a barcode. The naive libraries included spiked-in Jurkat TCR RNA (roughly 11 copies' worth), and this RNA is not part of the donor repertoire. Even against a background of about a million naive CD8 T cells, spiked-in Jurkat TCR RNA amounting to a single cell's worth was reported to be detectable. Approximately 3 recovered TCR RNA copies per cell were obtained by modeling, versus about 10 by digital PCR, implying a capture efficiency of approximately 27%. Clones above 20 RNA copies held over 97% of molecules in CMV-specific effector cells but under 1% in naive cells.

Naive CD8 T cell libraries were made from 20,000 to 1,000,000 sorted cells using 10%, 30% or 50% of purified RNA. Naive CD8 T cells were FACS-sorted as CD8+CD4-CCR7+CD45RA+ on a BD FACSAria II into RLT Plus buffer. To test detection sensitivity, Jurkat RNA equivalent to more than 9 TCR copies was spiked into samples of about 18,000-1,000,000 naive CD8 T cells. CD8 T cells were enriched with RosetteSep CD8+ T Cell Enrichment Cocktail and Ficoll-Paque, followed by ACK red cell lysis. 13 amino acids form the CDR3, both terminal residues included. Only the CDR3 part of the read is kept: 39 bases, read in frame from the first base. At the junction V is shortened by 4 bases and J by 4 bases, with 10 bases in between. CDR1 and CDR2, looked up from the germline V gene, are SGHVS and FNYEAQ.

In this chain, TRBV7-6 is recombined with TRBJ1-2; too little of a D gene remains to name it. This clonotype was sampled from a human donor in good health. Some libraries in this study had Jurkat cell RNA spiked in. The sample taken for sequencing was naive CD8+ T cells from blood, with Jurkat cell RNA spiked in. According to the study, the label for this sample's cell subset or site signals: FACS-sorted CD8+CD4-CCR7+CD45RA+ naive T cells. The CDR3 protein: CASSSGSGYGYTL. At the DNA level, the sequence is TGTGCCAGCAGCTCGGGGAGTGGCTATGGCTACACCCTC.